This TCR beta chain was found in a study of blood T cell repertoires in COVID-19. Overall study context: PBMCs, B-cell-depleted T cells, or T cells were the source of the cDNA or gDNA that made up the material.

Authors' analysis steps: Researchers report that nucleated cell counts were estimated from reference gene primer amplification. Assay used: immunoSEQ multiplex PCR; TCRdb lists only in-frame clones, some missing. V and J calls and clone size are given by that table; D and trimming were obtained from the DNA. The profile covers 200,000 to 300,000 clones, with 80% to 95% appearing a single time and 0.8% to 0.95% taken by the ten largest. This clone was detected only once. This same CDR3 is encoded by further DNA sequences in the sample. Input material: peripheral blood. The receptor was derived from a man aged 30 to 39 with COVID-19, enrolled during active disease.

The CDR3 sequence: CASSRGGSPLGGYTF. CDR3 in DNA: TGTGCCAGCAGCCGAGGAGGCAGCCCCCTGGGAGGCTACACCTTC. V usage is TRBV3-1 (or the pseudogene TRBV3-2) and J usage is TRBJ1-2; no clear D. The V gene lost 4 bases and the J gene lost 8 bases, with 20 bases spanning the gap. The CDR3 spans 15 residues. Germline V lookup: CDR1 LGHDT, CDR2 YNNKEL (reference sequence).